This note documents a single T cell receptor (beta chain) sequence. Its antigen is still unknown. This specimen belongs to a study of T cells in localized non-small cell lung cancer. This CDR3 contains 14 residues. Germline values: CDR1 KGHSH, CDR2 LQKENI. Trimming pared 0 bases from V and 5 bases from J, leaving 8 bases between. Study outcomes and limitations: Uninvolved adjacent lung had more T cell clonality than any other tissue, topping tumor. Appearance in adjacent lung was seen for a median around 55 of the top 100 tumor clones.

Generated by immunoSEQ multiplex PCR, the TCRdb table keeps only in-frame clones and is missing some. The sample shows about 52,000 clones, more than 80% of them seen only once. The sequence was collected from a male donor at least 60 years old with stage III squamous cell lung carcinoma. The sequences come from peripheral blood, collected before any cancer treatment. The chain uses TRBV18 and TRBJ2-1, with D uncertain. The CDR3 DNA reads as TGTGCCAGCTCACCACCGTCGTCAGACAATGAGCAGTTCTTC. Encoded protein: CASSPPSSDNEQFF.